The 13 T cell receptor beta chains below were found in one sample sequenced in a study of somatic mutations in cytotoxic T cells in rheumatoid arthritis. Using immunoSEQ multiplex PCR, the repertoire was profiled, and TCRdb retains in-frame clones only, with some absent. This sample has fewer than 15,000 clones, with 60% to 75% found just once. Sequencing used CD8+ T cells sorted from blood. These receptors all stem from an adult with rheumatoid arthritis.

The genes are TRBV28 and TRBJ2-7, with 8 bases identical to TRBD1. The CDR3 has 15 residues. The ends lost 2 bases at V and 6 bases at J; junction bases unmatched: 9. Germline-derived CDR1 and CDR2 are MDHEN and SYDVKM. CDR3 sequence (DNA): TGTGCCAGCAGTTTAGCACAGGGGGTGATATCCGAGCAGTACTTC. Translation gives CASSLAQGVISEQYF.

This chain uses TRBV5-6 with TRBJ2-1; D is possibly TRBD1 (6 bases). The CDR3 extends over 13 amino acids. Per the germline V gene, CDR1 is SGHDT and CDR2 is YYEEEE. V was clipped by 1 base and J by 9 bases, with 11 bases between them. The CDR3 DNA follows: TGTGCCAGCAGCTTGACAGGGTCCTCTGAGCAGTTCTTC. It codes for CASSLTGSSEQFF.

The J gene is TRBJ2-1, the V gene TRBV19, with D perhaps matching TRBD2 (5 bases). This CDR3 has 12 residues. The germline CDR1 and CDR2 sequences are LNHDA and SQIVND (reference sequence). Trimming removed 6 bases at V and 6 bases at J, with 9 bases between. CDR3 DNA: TGTGCCAGTAGCGGGAAGCGCAATGAGCAGTTCTTC. Its translation: CASSGKRNEQFF.

The chain is built from TRBV28 and TRBJ1-1; TRBD1 might be the D (5 bases). Per germline, CDR1 MDHEN and CDR2 SYDVKM. CDR3 length: 15 residues. V lost 5 bases, J lost 3 bases, and 16 bases lay in between. As DNA, the CDR3 is TGTGCCAGCAGTCCCCTCAGGGACGGCTACACTGAAGCTTTCTTT. Translating it yields CASSPLRDGYTEAFF.

J is TRBJ2-7 and V is TRBV10-3; tentatively, D is TRBD1 (5 bases). CDR1 and CDR2 (germline): ENHRY, SYGVKD. The germline V and J ends were trimmed by 9 bases and 2 bases, with 14 bases remaining between them. The CDR3 has 13 residues. CDR3 region: CAISPDNTYEQYF. CDR3 bases: TGTGCCATTTCTCCGGACAACACCTACGAGCAGTACTTC.

This clone has just one count. This chain links TRBV4-3 with TRBJ2-5; 8 bases line up with TRBD2. Germline lookup yields CDR1 LGHNA and CDR2 YSLEER. After removal of 0 bases from V and 4 bases from J, the junction contained 10 bases not matched to a gene. The CDR3 loop spans 17 amino acids. CDR3 nucleotides: TGCGCCAGCAGCCAAGACGGCCCGGGAGGGGAGGGAGAGACCCAGTACTTC. Protein sequence: CASSQDGPGGEGETQYF.

This chain links TRBV4-3 with TRBJ2-3; TRBD2 aligns across 10 bases. Germline-derived CDR1 and CDR2 are LGHNA and YSLEER. The V and J ends lost 4 bases and 1 base, in that order; junction bases with no gene match: 2. The CDR3 has 15 amino acids. CDR3 protein: CASSPLAGGTDTQYF. The CDR3 DNA reads TGCGCCAGCAGCCCGCTAGCGGGGGGCACAGATACGCAGTATTTT.

This chain uses TRBV7-8 with TRBJ1-1; D gene unclear. Germline assignment: CDR1 SGHVS and CDR2 FQNEAQ. This CDR3 has 12 amino acids. Trimming took off 5 bases at V and 3 bases at J, with 7 bases between the two ends. CDR3 in DNA: TGTGCCAGCAGCCCCGCGGACACTGAAGCTTTCTTT. It translates to CASSPADTEAFF.

This chain connects TRBV4-3 to TRBJ1-6; the D is unclear. The length of the CDR3 is 18 residues. V lost 1 base and J 0 bases, leaving 13 bases between the germline ends. CDR1 and CDR2 from the germline V gene are LGHNA and YSLEER. CDR3 in amino acids: CASSQGLASSSYNSPLHF. CDR3 nucleotides: TGCGCCAGCAGCCAAGGCTTGGCGAGTAGCTCCTATAATTCACCCCTCCACTTT.

The rearrangement joins TRBV27 to TRBJ2-3; unclear D gene. The V and J ends lost 2 bases and 5 bases respectively, with 8 bases between them. The CDR3 spans 13 residues. The V gene's germline CDR1 is MNHEY and CDR2 SMNVEV (reference sequence). This chain's CDR3 is CASSLAVRDTQYF. The CDR3 bases are TGTGCCAGCAGTTTAGCGGTTAGAGATACGCAGTATTTT.

This clone was seen a handful of times. This chain links TRBV7-2 with TRBJ1-1; D gene ambiguous. Germline assignment: CDR1 SGHTA and CDR2 FQGNSA. V was trimmed by 2 bases and J by 6 bases, leaving 7 bases between them. CDR3 length: 12 amino acids. As DNA, the CDR3 is TGTGCCAGCAGCTTAACGGGGTCTGAAGCTTTCTTT. Its translation: CASSLTGSEAFF.

The rearrangement links TRBV7-3 to TRBJ2-3; 11 bases are a match to TRBD2. This CDR3 region has 16 residues. Germline values: CDR1 SGHTA, CDR2 FQGTGA. The trim removed 5 bases at V and 0 bases at J, leaving 4 bases unmatched. CDR3 residues: CASSLGTSGSTDTQYF. The CDR3 DNA reads TGTGCCAGCAGCCTCGGGACTAGCGGCAGCACAGATACGCAGTATTTT. The whole variable domain, filled in from reference TRBV7-3 and TRBJ2-3, reads GAGVSQTPSNKVTEKGKYVELRCDPISGHTALYWYRQSLGQGPEFLIYFQGTGAADDSGLPNDRFFAVRPEGSVSTLKIQRTERGDSAVYLCASSLGTSGSTDTQYFGPGTRLTVL.

The chain is built from TRBV30 and TRBJ2-1; D unresolved. V was pared by 1 base and J by 3 bases, with 19 bases between. The CDR3 sequence is 17 residues long. Germline values: CDR1 GTSNPN, CDR2 SVGIG (reference sequence). The CDR3 region is CAWSAPRAGRGYNEQFF. CDR3 in DNA: TGTGCCTGGAGTGCCCCTCGCGCCGGTAGAGGCTACAATGAGCAGTTCTTC.